The following is a T cell receptor (beta chain) sequence with its context. The sample originates from a study of cytomegalovirus exposure and HLA in healthy donors. This PCR relied on a set of 60 Vbeta primers and 13 Jbeta primers. Data came from immunoSEQ multiplex PCR; TCRdb stores just in-frame clones and leaves some out. The sample lists about 160,000 clones, about 71% occurring once. This receptor was identified in a woman aged 25-40 years in good health and CMV-seronegative. Sequenced material: PBMCs.

Here the CDR3 reads CASSHYRSEQYF. In DNA, the CDR3 is TGTGCCAGCAGCCACTACCGTAGCGAGCAGTACTTC. The chain carries TRBV6-5 and TRBJ2-7, with no clear D. CDR3 length: 12 residues. Germline-derived CDR1 and CDR2 are MNHEY and SVGAGI. V lost 6 bases and J 6 bases, leaving 12 bases between the germline ends.